The 7 T cell receptor beta chains below all came from one sample that was sequenced in a study of post-analysis software for immune sequencing data. These TCRs' antigens remain unknown. The library was made from cDNA and included unique molecular identifiers. MiXCR, applied by TCRdb to the PCR reads, yields one record per CDR3 protein. Of a few hundred thousand distinct CDR3 sequences in the sample, around 33% were seen once. The study, taken as a whole, reports: The five TRBV segments detected at higher frequency in patients than in controls included TRBV5-6, TRBV5-1 and TRBV20-1.

The sequenced sample was blood. These TCRs come from a girl under 18 with multiple sclerosis.

The chain links TRBV29-1 to TRBJ1-4, with 7 positions matching TRBD1. The CDR3 covers 12 residues. J was trimmed by 6 bases and V by 7 bases; bases with no gene match: 5. Germline values: CDR1 SQVTM, CDR2 ANQGSEA. The CDR3 DNA reads as TGCAGCGCCCAGGGGGACGATGAAAAACTGTTTTTT. It yields the protein CSAQGDDEKLFF.

Written as DNA, the CDR3 is TGTGCCAGCACTCCCGGCTGGGACCGAGAGACCCAGTACTTC. It translates to CASTPGWDRETQYF. The V gene is TRBV6-2 or TRBV6-3, the J gene TRBJ2-5; either TRBD1 or TRBD2 may fit D (5 bases each). V lost 7 bases, J lost 4 bases, and 16 bases lay in between. In germline, CDR1 is MNHEY, CDR2 SVGEGT. This CDR3 region has 14 residues.

The genes are TRBV4-1 and TRBJ2-7, with unresolved D. From germline, CDR1 is MGHRA and CDR2 YSYEKL. V was cut by 1 base and J by 1 base, with 17 bases left in between. CDR3 length: 17 amino acids. The CDR3 region has the DNA TGCGCCAGCAGCCAAGTGGTCACGGCAGGCAGTTCCTACGAGCAGTACTTC. Amino acids: CASSQVVTAGSSYEQYF.

CDR3: CASNGGHTYYEQYF. The DNA of the CDR3 is TGTGCCAGCAACGGAGGGCATACATACTACGAGCAGTACTTC. The chain is built from TRBV25-1 and TRBJ2-7, with D tentatively TRBD2 (6 bases). Germline V gives CDR1 MGHDK, CDR2 SYGVNS. V was clipped by 7 bases and J by 3 bases, with 16 bases between them. This CDR3 region has 14 residues.

CDR3 amino acids: CASSQTSSYRASNSPLHF. The CDR3 DNA follows: TGCGCCAGCAGCCAAACCTCCTCCTACCGGGCGAGTAATTCACCCCTCCACTTT. This rearrangement joins TRBV4-3 to TRBJ1-6; D is undetermined. Trimming left V 2 bases short and J 6 bases short, with 20 bases between. The CDR3 totals 18 residues. Germline CDR1 and CDR2: LGHNA and YSLEER.

V and J are TRBV7-8 and TRBJ2-2; 10 bases fit TRBD2. The CDR3 is 17 amino acids. CDR1 and CDR2 (germline): SGHVS, FQNEAQ. Trimming took 2 bases from V and 4 from J; bases not matched to a gene: 7. CDR3 residues: CASSLQRGGLGTGELFF. In DNA, the CDR3 is TGTGCCAGCAGCTTACAGCGGGGGGGCTTGGGCACCGGGGAGCTGTTTTTT.

This chain links TRBV6-5 with TRBJ1-1, with 12 bases that match TRBD1. V was pared by 4 bases and J by 7 bases, with 7 bases of the junction left unmatched. The V gene's germline CDR1 is MNHEY and CDR2 SVGAGI. CDR3 length: 15 amino acids. The CDR3 nucleotides read TGTGCCAGCAGTTTGGGGACAGGGGGCGAGGGTGAAGCTTTCTTT. Amino acids: CASSLGTGGEGEAFF.